The 2 T cell receptor beta chains below all came from one sample that was sequenced in a study of shared clonotypes between healthy human individuals (dated by TCRdb to 2020 to 2021). Library creation used the immunoSEQ multiplex PCR assay. TCRdb's version of the immuneACCESS table is confined to in-frame rearrangements and falls short of the full clone set. An unresolved V gene accounts for under half of the shortfall where checked; the remainder is of unknown origin. This sample comprises hundreds of thousands of clones, about 80% of them detected only once. The leading ten clones occupy about 1.8% of the sample. Sample: memory CD4+ T cells sorted from blood. This sample's cell subset or site label indicates: CD45RA-negative fraction. These receptors were obtained from a woman aged 25 to 39 in good health.

The chain combines TRBV5-6 with TRBJ1-1; no definite D call. The CDR3 consists of 15 residues. The germline V gene has CDR1 SGHDT and CDR2 YYEEEE. Trimming pared 5 bases from V and 1 base from J, leaving 15 bases between. CDR3 bases: TGTGCCAGCAGATTCATGGACGGACCGAACACTGAAGCTTTCTTT. It specifies CASRFMDGPNTEAFF.

In this sample, this clone turned up a few times. The rearrangement links TRBV2 to TRBJ2-2, with D unresolved. The CDR3 covers 15 residues. Trimming removed 4 bases from V and 0 bases from J, with 9 bases in between. In germline, CDR1 is SNHLY, CDR2 FYNNEI. CDR3 protein: CASSVLDSNTGELFF. The CDR3 DNA follows: TGTGCCAGCAGTGTACTCGATTCGAACACCGGGGAGCTGTTTTTT. Complete variable domain (other parts from reference TRBV2 and TRBJ2-2): EPEVTQTPSHQVTQMGQEVILRCVPISNHLYFYWYRQILGQKVEFLVSFYNNEISEKSEIFDDQFSVERPDGSNFTLKIRSTKLEDSAMYFCASSVLDSNTGELFFGEGSRLTVL.